This T cell receptor beta chain was identified during a study of blood T cell repertoires in COVID-19. This CDR3 contains 11 residues. V gave up 3 bases and J gave up 7 bases, with 6 bases separating them. Germline V gene data show CDR1 as SEHNR and CDR2 as FQNEAQ (reference sequence). Here immunoSEQ multiplex PCR was the method, and the copy in TCRdb shows in-frame clones only, minus some. The table lists 410,000 or so clones, roughly 90% of them singletons. Sequenced: peripheral blood. This sequence joins TRBV7-9 and TRBJ1-1, with D uncertain. The source is a woman aged 40 to 49 with COVID-19, enrolled during active disease. CDR3 bases: TGTGCCAGCAGCTTGTCCTATGAAGCTTTCTTT. Translated, it gives CASSLSYEAFF.